This record concerns one T cell receptor beta chain sequence. The antigen remains undetermined. The source of the sample is a study of CD8 T cells in ankylosing spondylitis. Study observations and caveats: Seemingly characteristic of ankylosing spondylitis blood was a TCR beta motif consisting of about 8 highly homologous variants.

After removal of 1 base from V and 5 bases from J, the junction contained 3 bases not matched to a gene. Per the germline V gene, CDR1 is SGHRS and CDR2 is YFSETQ. The CDR3 extends over 15 amino acids. Each CDR3 protein is one row after TCRdb ran MiXCR on the 5' RACE reads. The data contain about 540,000 distinct CDR3 sequences, more than 9.5% of them singletons. This chain connects TRBV5-1 to TRBJ2-3; 11 nucleotides match TRBD2. The specimen was blood, either unsorted or a sorted T cell fraction (not recorded which). The sequence was collected from a male donor with ankylosing spondylitis. The CDR3 DNA reads TGCGCCAGCAGCTTGTTAGCGGGAGGGGTAGATACGCAGTATTTT. It translates to CASSLLAGGVDTQYF.